This is a list of T cell receptor beta chains from one sample in a study of shared clonotypes between healthy human individuals. Assay: immunoSEQ multiplex PCR; the TCRdb copy retains only in-frame clones and omits some. The sample consists of about 2.4 million clones, over 85% of them appearing once. The sample was naive CD4+ T cells from PBMCs. The receptors come from a man between 18 and 35 years old in good health. Some clones in this sample may be carry-over from other donors' samples. CDR3s include the opening cysteine and the closing phenylalanine or tryptophan. Fields, in order: J gene, clone size, V gene, CDR3 length, D gene, CDR3 protein, CDR3 DNA. The D gene is left open where the match is weak. Some rows have no size entry. The others give once, few or many, or a class for an expanded clone.

j_gene: TRBJ1-1
abundance: -
v_gene: TRBV19
len: 13
d_gene: TRBD1
CDR3aa: CASRSTGDTEAFF
CDR3nt: TGTGCCAGTAGATCAACAGGGGACACTGAAGCTTTCTTT

j_gene: TRBJ2-5
abundance: -
v_gene: TRBV5-1
len: 16
d_gene: TRBD1
CDR3aa: CASSLRTGGVQETQYF
CDR3nt: TGCGCCAGCAGCTTGAGGACAGGGGGCGTCCAAGAGACCCAGTACTTC

j_gene: TRBJ2-3
abundance: -
v_gene: TRBV7-8
len: 16
d_gene: -
CDR3aa: CASSPVGGDSTDTQYF
CDR3nt: TGTGCCAGCAGCCCCGTGGGGGGTGATAGCACAGATACGCAGTATTTT

j_gene: TRBJ2-2
abundance: once
v_gene: TRBV6-6
len: 16
d_gene: -
CDR3aa: CASRTTRARNTGELFF
CDR3nt: TGTGCCAGCAGGACGACACGGGCGAGGAACACCGGGGAGCTGTTTTTT

j_gene: TRBJ2-7
abundance: -
v_gene: TRBV18
len: 15
d_gene: TRBD1
CDR3aa: CASSPGTGYSYEQYF
CDR3nt: TGTGCCAGCTCACCTGGGACAGGTTACTCCTACGAGCAGTACTTC

j_gene: TRBJ1-5
abundance: few
v_gene: TRBV28
len: 14
d_gene: -
CDR3aa: CASSLQYPNQPQHF
CDR3nt: TGTGCCAGCAGTTTGCAGTATCCCAATCAGCCCCAGCATTTT

j_gene: TRBJ1-4
abundance: -
v_gene: TRBV7-6
len: 13
d_gene: -
CDR3aa: CAASATRGGKLFF
CDR3nt: TGTGCCGCTTCGGCCACAAGGGGAGGAAAACTGTTTTTT

j_gene: TRBJ1-4
abundance: -
v_gene: TRBV23-1
len: 15
d_gene: -
CDR3aa: CASSPQLATNEKLFF
CDR3nt: TGCGCCAGCAGTCCGCAGTTAGCAACTAATGAAAAACTGTTTTTT

j_gene: TRBJ2-7
abundance: once
v_gene: TRBV11-2
len: 15
d_gene: TRBD2
CDR3aa: CASSPLAGVMYEQYF
CDR3nt: TGTGCCAGCAGCCCCCTAGCGGGAGTTATGTACGAGCAGTACTTC

j_gene: TRBJ2-7
abundance: -
v_gene: TRBV21-1
len: 12
d_gene: -
CDR3aa: CASSKAPGEQYF
CDR3nt: TGTGCCAGCAGCAAAGCGCCGGGCGAGCAGTACTTC

j_gene: TRBJ2-1
abundance: -
v_gene: TRBV21-1
len: 16
d_gene: -
CDR3aa: CASSKVAISSYNEQFF
CDR3nt: TGTGCCAGCAGCAAAGTAGCGATTTCCTCCTACAATGAGCAGTTCTTC

j_gene: TRBJ2-3
abundance: -
v_gene: TRBV6-1
len: 15
d_gene: TRBD2
CDR3aa: CATGTSGTSTDTQYF
CDR3nt: TGTGCCACCGGGACTAGCGGGACTAGCACAGATACGCAGTATTTT

j_gene: TRBJ1-5
abundance: -
v_gene: TRBV4-1
len: 15
d_gene: TRBD1
CDR3aa: CASSRDSNSNQPQHF
CDR3nt: TGCGCCAGCAGCCGGGACAGTAATAGCAATCAGCCCCAGCATTTT

j_gene: TRBJ2-2
abundance: -
v_gene: TRBV5-1
len: 15
d_gene: -
CDR3aa: CASSLLTPNTGELFF
CDR3nt: TGCGCCAGCAGCTTGTTAACGCCGAACACCGGGGAGCTGTTTTTT

j_gene: TRBJ2-4
abundance: -
v_gene: TRBV5-1
len: 14
d_gene: -
CDR3aa: CASSLAEAKNIQYF
CDR3nt: TGCGCCAGCAGCTTAGCGGAAGCCAAAAACATTCAGTACTTC

j_gene: TRBJ2-5
abundance: -
v_gene: TRBV28
len: 16
d_gene: -
CDR3aa: CASSSKRGTEQETQYF
CDR3nt: TGTGCCAGCAGTAGCAAACGGGGGACAGAACAAGAGACCCAGTACTTC

j_gene: TRBJ1-2
abundance: -
v_gene: TRBV7-9
len: 15
d_gene: -
CDR3aa: CASSLGSSNDYGYTF
CDR3nt: TGTGCCAGCAGCTTAGGGAGCTCGAACGACTATGGCTACACCTTC

j_gene: TRBJ2-7
abundance: -
v_gene: TRBV10-3
len: 15
d_gene: TRBD2
CDR3aa: CAISESTSGRDEQYF
CDR3nt: TGTGCCATCAGTGAGTCGACTAGCGGGAGGGACGAGCAGTACTTC

j_gene: TRBJ2-1
abundance: -
v_gene: TRBV7-3
len: 20
d_gene: TRBD2
CDR3aa: CASSLSPGLAGSNKGDEQFF
CDR3nt: TGTGCCAGCAGCTTATCACCGGGACTAGCGGGATCTAACAAGGGGGATGAGCAGTTCTTC

j_gene: TRBJ2-3
abundance: -
v_gene: TRBV11-3
len: 15
d_gene: TRBD2
CDR3aa: CASSASGTSTDTQYF
CDR3nt: TGTGCCAGCAGCGCTAGCGGGACTAGCACAGATACGCAGTATTTT

j_gene: TRBJ2-3
abundance: -
v_gene: TRBV27
len: 16
d_gene: TRBD2
CDR3aa: CASSLFLAGVADTQYF
CDR3nt: TGTGCCAGCAGTTTATTCCTAGCGGGAGTGGCAGATACGCAGTATTTT

j_gene: TRBJ1-5
abundance: few
v_gene: TRBV15
len: 18
d_gene: -
CDR3aa: CATSRDHTGVDSNQPQHF
CDR3nt: TGTGCCACCAGCAGAGATCACACGGGGGTTGATAGCAATCAGCCCCAGCATTTT

j_gene: TRBJ1-2
abundance: -
v_gene: TRBV18
len: 14
d_gene: -
CDR3aa: CASFEQGVNYGYTF
CDR3nt: TGTGCCAGCTTCGAACAGGGAGTTAACTATGGCTACACCTTC

j_gene: TRBJ2-7
abundance: -
v_gene: TRBV4-1
len: 16
d_gene: TRBD1
CDR3aa: CASSHPGTGKHYEQYF
CDR3nt: TGCGCCAGCAGCCACCCCGGGACAGGGAAGCACTACGAGCAGTACTTC

j_gene: TRBJ1-1
abundance: -
v_gene: TRBV5-1
len: 14
d_gene: -
CDR3aa: CASKRGTGNTEAFF
CDR3nt: TGCGCCAGCAAACGAGGGACGGGGAACACTGAAGCTTTCTTT

j_gene: TRBJ2-1
abundance: -
v_gene: TRBV11-1
len: 15
d_gene: -
CDR3aa: CASSLDSGRSNEQFF
CDR3nt: TGTGCCAGCAGCTTAGATTCAGGGAGGTCTAATGAGCAGTTCTTC

j_gene: TRBJ2-7
abundance: once
v_gene: TRBV9
len: 14
d_gene: -
CDR3aa: CASSVDRVPHEQYF
CDR3nt: TGTGCCAGCAGCGTAGACAGGGTGCCACACGAGCAGTACTTC

j_gene: TRBJ2-7
abundance: -
v_gene: TRBV9
len: 15
d_gene: TRBD1
CDR3aa: CASSVLGQGAGEQYF
CDR3nt: TGTGCCAGCAGCGTACTGGGACAGGGGGCAGGCGAGCAGTACTTC

j_gene: TRBJ2-7
abundance: -
v_gene: TRBV30
len: 14
d_gene: TRBD1
CDR3aa: CAWSAGTGAYEQYF
CDR3nt: TGTGCCTGGAGTGCCGGGACAGGGGCGTACGAGCAGTACTTC

j_gene: TRBJ2-5
abundance: few
v_gene: TRBV5-4
len: 12
d_gene: TRBD2
CDR3aa: CASSRGGETQYF
CDR3nt: TGTGCCAGCAGCCGGGGGGGAGAGACCCAGTACTTC

j_gene: TRBJ2-5
abundance: -
v_gene: TRBV4-3
len: 18
d_gene: TRBD2
CDR3aa: CASSQGSGAGLSLETQYF
CDR3nt: TGCGCCAGCAGCCAAGGTTCTGGAGCGGGGTTGTCTCTAGAGACCCAGTACTTC

j_gene: TRBJ2-1
abundance: -
v_gene: TRBV28
len: 13
d_gene: -
CDR3aa: CASSLDFRNEQFF
CDR3nt: TGTGCCAGCAGTTTGGATTTTCGGAATGAGCAGTTCTTC

j_gene: TRBJ1-2
abundance: -
v_gene: TRBV28
len: 14
d_gene: TRBD1
CDR3aa: CASSRTGGRYGYTF
CDR3nt: TGTGCCAGCAGCCGAACAGGGGGAAGGTATGGCTACACCTTC

j_gene: TRBJ1-3
abundance: -
v_gene: TRBV28
len: 16
d_gene: -
CDR3aa: CASSLYGGNSGNTIYF
CDR3nt: TGTGCCAGCAGTTTATATGGGGGGAACTCTGGAAACACCATATATTTT

j_gene: TRBJ2-7
abundance: -
v_gene: TRBV6-5
len: 12
d_gene: -
CDR3aa: CASSRGTREQYF
CDR3nt: TGTGCCAGCAGTCGAGGAACACGCGAGCAGTACTTC

j_gene: TRBJ2-1
abundance: -
v_gene: TRBV7-8
len: 16
d_gene: TRBD1
CDR3aa: CASSLDQGAKRNEQFF
CDR3nt: TGTGCCAGCAGCTTAGACCAGGGGGCGAAGAGGAATGAGCAGTTCTTC

j_gene: TRBJ2-3
abundance: -
v_gene: TRBV5-4
len: 14
d_gene: -
CDR3aa: CASTETGSTDTQYF
CDR3nt: TGTGCCAGCACCGAGACCGGAAGCACAGATACGCAGTATTTT

j_gene: TRBJ2-1
abundance: -
v_gene: TRBV5-1
len: 15
d_gene: TRBD2
CDR3aa: CASKREGVAYNEQFF
CDR3nt: TGCGCCAGCAAGAGGGAGGGCGTCGCCTACAATGAGCAGTTCTTC

j_gene: TRBJ2-3
abundance: -
v_gene: TRBV7-8
len: 13
d_gene: -
CDR3aa: CAYSPLSTDTQYF
CDR3nt: TGTGCCTATAGTCCCCTGAGCACAGATACGCAGTATTTT

j_gene: TRBJ2-1
abundance: -
v_gene: TRBV5-4
len: 18
d_gene: TRBD2
CDR3aa: CASSTSLRGGSSYNEQFF
CDR3nt: TGTGCCAGCAGCACGTCCCTTCGGGGCGGGAGCTCCTACAATGAGCAGTTCTTC

j_gene: TRBJ2-1
abundance: -
v_gene: TRBV7-3
len: 18
d_gene: -
CDR3aa: CASSRQALGGGEGNEQFF
CDR3nt: TGTGCCAGCAGCCGACAAGCTCTAGGGGGAGGCGAGGGCAATGAGCAGTTCTTC

j_gene: TRBJ1-5
abundance: -
v_gene: TRBV28
len: 15
d_gene: TRBD1
CDR3aa: CASSPRGYSNQPQHF
CDR3nt: TGTGCCAGCAGTCCCAGGGGGTATAGCAATCAGCCCCAGCATTTT

j_gene: TRBJ2-2
abundance: -
v_gene: TRBV6-6
len: 15
d_gene: -
CDR3aa: CASSYSGRGGGELFF
CDR3nt: TGTGCCAGCAGTTACTCCGGCAGGGGTGGCGGGGAGCTGTTTTTT

j_gene: TRBJ1-1
abundance: -
v_gene: TRBV11-3
len: 14
d_gene: TRBD1
CDR3aa: CASSLRTGDTEAFF
CDR3nt: TGTGCCAGCAGCTTAAGGACAGGGGACACTGAAGCTTTCTTT

j_gene: TRBJ2-4
abundance: -
v_gene: TRBV27
len: 15
d_gene: TRBD1
CDR3aa: CASSFRQGVKNIQYF
CDR3nt: TGTGCCAGCAGTTTCAGACAGGGAGTCAAAAACATTCAGTACTTC

j_gene: TRBJ1-4
abundance: once
v_gene: TRBV6-6
len: 14
d_gene: -
CDR3aa: CASRRGLGGEKLFF
CDR3nt: TGTGCCAGCAGGAGGGGTCTAGGCGGTGAAAAACTGTTTTTT

j_gene: TRBJ2-2
abundance: -
v_gene: TRBV18
len: 17
d_gene: TRBD2
CDR3aa: CASSPGLAGADTGELFF
CDR3nt: TGTGCCAGCTCACCAGGACTAGCGGGAGCGGACACCGGGGAGCTGTTTTTT

j_gene: TRBJ2-2
abundance: few
v_gene: TRBV29-1
len: 13
d_gene: TRBD1
CDR3aa: CTDRASDTGELFF
CDR3nt: TGCACCGACAGGGCCTCAGACACCGGGGAGCTGTTTTTT

j_gene: TRBJ1-2
abundance: -
v_gene: TRBV19
len: 14
d_gene: -
CDR3aa: CASSIFEDPYGYTF
CDR3nt: TGTGCCAGTAGTATCTTCGAGGACCCCTATGGCTACACCTTC

j_gene: TRBJ1-2
abundance: -
v_gene: TRBV6-1
len: 16
d_gene: TRBD1
CDR3aa: CASSEGGQGQGYGYTF
CDR3nt: TGTGCCAGCAGTGAGGGGGGGCAGGGACAGGGTTATGGCTACACCTTC

j_gene: TRBJ2-3
abundance: -
v_gene: TRBV2
len: 12
d_gene: -
CDR3aa: CASSEYRDTQYF
CDR3nt: TGTGCCAGCAGTGAATACCGGGATACGCAGTATTTT

j_gene: TRBJ2-7
abundance: -
v_gene: TRBV7-9
len: 16
d_gene: -
CDR3aa: CASSLAEGLRGYEQYF
CDR3nt: TGTGCCAGCAGCTTAGCGGAAGGGTTACGGGGCTACGAGCAGTACTTC

j_gene: TRBJ2-7
abundance: -
v_gene: TRBV5-1
len: 13
d_gene: TRBD1
CDR3aa: CASSRDRDYEQYF
CDR3nt: TGCGCCAGCAGCAGGGACAGGGACTACGAGCAGTACTTC

j_gene: TRBJ2-1
abundance: -
v_gene: TRBV29-1
len: 12
d_gene: -
CDR3aa: CSVERRRDEQFF
CDR3nt: TGCAGCGTTGAACGTCGGCGGGATGAGCAGTTCTTC

j_gene: TRBJ2-7
abundance: -
v_gene: TRBV11-2
len: 12
d_gene: -
CDR3aa: CASSFSRQEQYF
CDR3nt: TGTGCCAGCAGCTTTTCTAGACAGGAGCAGTACTTC